Listed below are T cell receptor beta chains from one sample, sequenced in a study of cytomegalovirus exposure and HLA in healthy donors. Assay: immunoSEQ multiplex PCR; the TCRdb copy retains only in-frame clones and omits some. The sample consists of 250,000 to 300,000 clones, around 85% of them appearing once. Sequenced material: PBMCs. These receptors all stem from a woman under 30 in good health and CMV-seronegative. Both conserved end residues are part of each CDR3. The D gene is left open where the match is weak. Clone size appears in some rows only: once, few, many, or a class for an expanded clone.

TRBJ2-3,TRBV9,TRBD2,-,TGTGCCAGCAGCGTAGCTTGGAGCGGGAGCGGGTCGTTGGGATATACGCAGTATTTT,CASSVAWSGSGSLGYTQYF
TRBJ2-7,TRBV28,TRBD1,-,TGTGCCAGCAGTTCGGCGGGAACGACAGGGGGCTACGAGCAGTACTTC,CASSSAGTTGGYEQYF
TRBJ2-7,TRBV10-3,TRBD1,once,TGTGCCATCAGTGACACGTCAGGGGACAGGGGCCCTTCCTACGAGCAGTACTTC,CAISDTSGDRGPSYEQYF
TRBJ2-7,TRBV7-3,-,-,TGTGCCAGCAGCTTAACGGGCCACGAGCAGTACTTC,CASSLTGHEQYF
TRBJ2-1,TRBV7-3,-,-,TGTGCCAGCAGCTGGGGGGGCCCTAACTCCTACAATGAGCAGTTCTTC,CASSWGGPNSYNEQFF
TRBJ2-7,TRBV4-2,TRBD2,-,TGTGCCAGCAGCCACTTAGCGGGGAACTCCTACGAGCAGTACTTC,CASSHLAGNSYEQYF
TRBJ2-1,TRBV5-4,TRBD2,-,TGTGCCAGCAGCTTGGGGCTAGCGGGGGACCACAATGAGCAGTTCTTC,CASSLGLAGDHNEQFF
TRBJ1-1,TRBV27,TRBD1,-,TGTGCCAGCAGTCTATCTTTGACAGGGGAAGCTTTCTTT,CASSLSLTGEAFF
TRBJ2-2,TRBV7-7,TRBD2,-,TGTGCTAGCAGCCCGACTAGCGGGGGGCCGTCCGGGGAGCTGTTTTTT,CASSPTSGGPSGELFF
TRBJ2-1,TRBV7-2,TRBD2,-,TGTGCCAGCAGCTTAGGAGGATGGCGGGAGATCCCCAGGTACAATGAGCAGTTCTTC,CASSLGGWREIPRYNEQFF
TRBJ1-1,TRBV6-5,-,-,TGTGCCAGCAGTTACTCCCCCACAGTCAACACTGAAGCTTTCTTT,CASSYSPTVNTEAFF
TRBJ1-2,TRBV2,-,many,TGTGCCAGCAGTGCCTCCAGTTATGGCTACACCTTC,CASSASSYGYTF
TRBJ1-6,TRBV7-2,TRBD1,-,TGTGCCAGCAGCTTAGGAGACAGGGGCGGCGGGACCCTCCACTTT,CASSLGDRGGGTLHF
TRBJ2-1,TRBV7-7,-,-,TGTGCCAGCAGCTTAAATTCCGGCGGCAATGAGCAGTTCTTC,CASSLNSGGNEQFF
TRBJ1-2,TRBV27,TRBD1,-,TGTGCCAGCGGCGGGACAGGGGAAGGCTACACCTTC,CASGGTGEGYTF
TRBJ1-3,TRBV11-3,-,-,TGTGCCAGCCGCGGGAGCTCTGGAAACACCATATATTTT,CASRGSSGNTIYF
TRBJ2-2,TRBV13,TRBD2,-,TGTGCCAGCAGCACTAGCGGGGGGGCTTCGAACGGGGAGCTGTTTTTT,CASSTSGGASNGELFF
TRBJ2-7,TRBV7-9,-,-,TGTGCCAGCACCCTAGGGGGGGCCTCCTACGAGCAGTACTTC,CASTLGGASYEQYF
TRBJ2-7,TRBV19,TRBD2,-,TGTGCCAGTAGTGCCCGGACTAGCGGGAGGAGCGAGCAGTACTTC,CASSARTSGRSEQYF
TRBJ2-7,TRBV2,TRBD1,once,TGTGCCAGCAGTGTGGGGACAGGCGGCTACGAGCAGTACTTC,CASSVGTGGYEQYF
TRBJ2-7,TRBV13,TRBD2,-,TGTGCCAGCAGCCTTGGAGGGCTAGCGGGAGACGAGCAGTACTTC,CASSLGGLAGDEQYF
TRBJ2-7,TRBV27,TRBD1,-,TGTGCCAGCAGTCCTGGACAGGGGGCCTACGAGCAGTACTTC,CASSPGQGAYEQYF
TRBJ2-2,TRBV5-1,-,-,TGCGCCAGCAGCCTATTACTAGCCATAGCCACCGGGGAGCTGTTTTTT,CASSLLLAIATGELFF
TRBJ2-1,TRBV27,TRBD2,-,TGTGCCAGCAGTCCGGGACTAGCGGAGATCTACAATGAGCAGTTCTTC,CASSPGLAEIYNEQFF